This T cell receptor (beta chain) was captured in a study of cytomegalovirus exposure and HLA in healthy donors. Whole-study findings and limits: In vitro data verified a few CMV-associated chains as specific for CMV antigens.

Turning to this clone: The antigen is not known.

Trimming removed 3 bases from V and 10 bases from J; junction bases left unmatched: 3. The CDR3 is 12 amino acids. The germline V gene has CDR1 LNHDA and CDR2 SQIVND (reference sequence). Assay used: immunoSEQ multiplex PCR; TCRdb lists only in-frame clones, some missing. The table shows 100,000 to 150,000 clones, with more than 75% occurring only once. The rearrangement uses TRBV19 and TRBJ2-1, with 7 bases matching TRBD2. This receptor was taken from a woman in her twenties or thirties in good health and CMV-seronegative. The sample consisted of PBMCs. The CDR3 region is CASSIDGGEQFF. In nucleotides, the CDR3 is TGTGCCAGTAGTATCGACGGGGGGGAGCAGTTCTTC. Supplemented by reference TRBV19 and TRBJ2-1, the full variable domain reads DGGITQSPKYLFRKEGQNVTLSCEQNLNHDAMYWYRQDPGQGLRLIYYSQIVNDFQKGDIAEGYSVSREKKESFPLTVTSAQKNPTAFYLCASSIDGGEQFFGPGTRLTVL.